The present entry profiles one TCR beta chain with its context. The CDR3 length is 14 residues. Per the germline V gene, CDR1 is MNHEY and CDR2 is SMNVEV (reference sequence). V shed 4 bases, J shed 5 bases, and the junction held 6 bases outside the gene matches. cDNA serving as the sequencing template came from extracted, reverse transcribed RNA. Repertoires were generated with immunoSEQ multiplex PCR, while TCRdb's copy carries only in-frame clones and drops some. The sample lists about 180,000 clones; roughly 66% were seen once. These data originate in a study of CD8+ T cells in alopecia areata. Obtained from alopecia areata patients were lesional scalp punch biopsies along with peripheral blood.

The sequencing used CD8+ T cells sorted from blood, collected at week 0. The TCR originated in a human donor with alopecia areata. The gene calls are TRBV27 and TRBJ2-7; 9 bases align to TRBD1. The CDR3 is CASSSETGGHEQYF. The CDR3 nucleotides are TGTGCCAGCAGTTCAGAGACAGGGGGACACGAGCAGTACTTC.